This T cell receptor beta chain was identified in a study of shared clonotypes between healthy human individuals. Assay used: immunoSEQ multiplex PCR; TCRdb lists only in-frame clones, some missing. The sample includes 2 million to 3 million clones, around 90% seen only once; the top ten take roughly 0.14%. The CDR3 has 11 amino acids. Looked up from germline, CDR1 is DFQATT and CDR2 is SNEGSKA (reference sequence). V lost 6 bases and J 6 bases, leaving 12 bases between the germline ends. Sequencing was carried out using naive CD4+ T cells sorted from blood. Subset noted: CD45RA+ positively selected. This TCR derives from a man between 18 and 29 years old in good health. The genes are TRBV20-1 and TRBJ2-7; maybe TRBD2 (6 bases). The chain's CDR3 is CSAKTSSEQYF. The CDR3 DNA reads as TGCAGTGCAAAAACTAGCTCCGAGCAGTACTTC.